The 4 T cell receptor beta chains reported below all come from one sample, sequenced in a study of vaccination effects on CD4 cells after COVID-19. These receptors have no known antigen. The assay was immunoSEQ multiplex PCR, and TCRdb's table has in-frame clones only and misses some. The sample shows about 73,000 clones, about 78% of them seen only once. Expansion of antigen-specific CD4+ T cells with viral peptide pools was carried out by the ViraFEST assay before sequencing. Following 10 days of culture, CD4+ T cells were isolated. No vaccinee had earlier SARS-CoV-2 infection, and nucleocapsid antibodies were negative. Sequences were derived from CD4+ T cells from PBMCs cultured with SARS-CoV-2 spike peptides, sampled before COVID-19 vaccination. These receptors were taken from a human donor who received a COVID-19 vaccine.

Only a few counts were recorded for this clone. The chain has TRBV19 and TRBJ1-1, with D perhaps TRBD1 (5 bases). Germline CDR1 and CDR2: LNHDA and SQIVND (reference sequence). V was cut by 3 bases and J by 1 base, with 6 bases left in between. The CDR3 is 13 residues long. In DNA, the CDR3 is TGTGCCAGTAGTATGGGGCGGAACACTGAAGCTTTCTTT. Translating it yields CASSMGRNTEAFF.

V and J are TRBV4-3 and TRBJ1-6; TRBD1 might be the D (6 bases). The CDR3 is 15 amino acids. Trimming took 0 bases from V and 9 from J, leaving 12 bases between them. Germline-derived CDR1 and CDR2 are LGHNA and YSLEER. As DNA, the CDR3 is TGCGCCAGCAGCCAAGATAGGGGGGCAGGTTCACCCCTCCACTTT. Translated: CASSQDRGAGSPLHF.

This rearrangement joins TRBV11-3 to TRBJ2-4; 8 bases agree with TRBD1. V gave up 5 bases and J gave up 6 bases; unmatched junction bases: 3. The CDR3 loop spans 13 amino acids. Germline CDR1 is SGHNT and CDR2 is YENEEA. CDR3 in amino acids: CASSRGQGNIQYF. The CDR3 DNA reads TGTGCCAGCAGCCGAGGACAGGGAAACATTCAGTACTTC.

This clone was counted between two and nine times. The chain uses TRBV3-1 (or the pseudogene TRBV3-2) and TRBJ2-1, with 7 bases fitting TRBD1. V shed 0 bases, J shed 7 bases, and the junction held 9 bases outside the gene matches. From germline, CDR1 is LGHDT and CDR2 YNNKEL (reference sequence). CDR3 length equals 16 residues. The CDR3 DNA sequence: TGTGCCAGCAGCCAAGATCCCGGACAGGCGAGGAATGAGCAGTTCTTC. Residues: CASSQDPGQARNEQFF.